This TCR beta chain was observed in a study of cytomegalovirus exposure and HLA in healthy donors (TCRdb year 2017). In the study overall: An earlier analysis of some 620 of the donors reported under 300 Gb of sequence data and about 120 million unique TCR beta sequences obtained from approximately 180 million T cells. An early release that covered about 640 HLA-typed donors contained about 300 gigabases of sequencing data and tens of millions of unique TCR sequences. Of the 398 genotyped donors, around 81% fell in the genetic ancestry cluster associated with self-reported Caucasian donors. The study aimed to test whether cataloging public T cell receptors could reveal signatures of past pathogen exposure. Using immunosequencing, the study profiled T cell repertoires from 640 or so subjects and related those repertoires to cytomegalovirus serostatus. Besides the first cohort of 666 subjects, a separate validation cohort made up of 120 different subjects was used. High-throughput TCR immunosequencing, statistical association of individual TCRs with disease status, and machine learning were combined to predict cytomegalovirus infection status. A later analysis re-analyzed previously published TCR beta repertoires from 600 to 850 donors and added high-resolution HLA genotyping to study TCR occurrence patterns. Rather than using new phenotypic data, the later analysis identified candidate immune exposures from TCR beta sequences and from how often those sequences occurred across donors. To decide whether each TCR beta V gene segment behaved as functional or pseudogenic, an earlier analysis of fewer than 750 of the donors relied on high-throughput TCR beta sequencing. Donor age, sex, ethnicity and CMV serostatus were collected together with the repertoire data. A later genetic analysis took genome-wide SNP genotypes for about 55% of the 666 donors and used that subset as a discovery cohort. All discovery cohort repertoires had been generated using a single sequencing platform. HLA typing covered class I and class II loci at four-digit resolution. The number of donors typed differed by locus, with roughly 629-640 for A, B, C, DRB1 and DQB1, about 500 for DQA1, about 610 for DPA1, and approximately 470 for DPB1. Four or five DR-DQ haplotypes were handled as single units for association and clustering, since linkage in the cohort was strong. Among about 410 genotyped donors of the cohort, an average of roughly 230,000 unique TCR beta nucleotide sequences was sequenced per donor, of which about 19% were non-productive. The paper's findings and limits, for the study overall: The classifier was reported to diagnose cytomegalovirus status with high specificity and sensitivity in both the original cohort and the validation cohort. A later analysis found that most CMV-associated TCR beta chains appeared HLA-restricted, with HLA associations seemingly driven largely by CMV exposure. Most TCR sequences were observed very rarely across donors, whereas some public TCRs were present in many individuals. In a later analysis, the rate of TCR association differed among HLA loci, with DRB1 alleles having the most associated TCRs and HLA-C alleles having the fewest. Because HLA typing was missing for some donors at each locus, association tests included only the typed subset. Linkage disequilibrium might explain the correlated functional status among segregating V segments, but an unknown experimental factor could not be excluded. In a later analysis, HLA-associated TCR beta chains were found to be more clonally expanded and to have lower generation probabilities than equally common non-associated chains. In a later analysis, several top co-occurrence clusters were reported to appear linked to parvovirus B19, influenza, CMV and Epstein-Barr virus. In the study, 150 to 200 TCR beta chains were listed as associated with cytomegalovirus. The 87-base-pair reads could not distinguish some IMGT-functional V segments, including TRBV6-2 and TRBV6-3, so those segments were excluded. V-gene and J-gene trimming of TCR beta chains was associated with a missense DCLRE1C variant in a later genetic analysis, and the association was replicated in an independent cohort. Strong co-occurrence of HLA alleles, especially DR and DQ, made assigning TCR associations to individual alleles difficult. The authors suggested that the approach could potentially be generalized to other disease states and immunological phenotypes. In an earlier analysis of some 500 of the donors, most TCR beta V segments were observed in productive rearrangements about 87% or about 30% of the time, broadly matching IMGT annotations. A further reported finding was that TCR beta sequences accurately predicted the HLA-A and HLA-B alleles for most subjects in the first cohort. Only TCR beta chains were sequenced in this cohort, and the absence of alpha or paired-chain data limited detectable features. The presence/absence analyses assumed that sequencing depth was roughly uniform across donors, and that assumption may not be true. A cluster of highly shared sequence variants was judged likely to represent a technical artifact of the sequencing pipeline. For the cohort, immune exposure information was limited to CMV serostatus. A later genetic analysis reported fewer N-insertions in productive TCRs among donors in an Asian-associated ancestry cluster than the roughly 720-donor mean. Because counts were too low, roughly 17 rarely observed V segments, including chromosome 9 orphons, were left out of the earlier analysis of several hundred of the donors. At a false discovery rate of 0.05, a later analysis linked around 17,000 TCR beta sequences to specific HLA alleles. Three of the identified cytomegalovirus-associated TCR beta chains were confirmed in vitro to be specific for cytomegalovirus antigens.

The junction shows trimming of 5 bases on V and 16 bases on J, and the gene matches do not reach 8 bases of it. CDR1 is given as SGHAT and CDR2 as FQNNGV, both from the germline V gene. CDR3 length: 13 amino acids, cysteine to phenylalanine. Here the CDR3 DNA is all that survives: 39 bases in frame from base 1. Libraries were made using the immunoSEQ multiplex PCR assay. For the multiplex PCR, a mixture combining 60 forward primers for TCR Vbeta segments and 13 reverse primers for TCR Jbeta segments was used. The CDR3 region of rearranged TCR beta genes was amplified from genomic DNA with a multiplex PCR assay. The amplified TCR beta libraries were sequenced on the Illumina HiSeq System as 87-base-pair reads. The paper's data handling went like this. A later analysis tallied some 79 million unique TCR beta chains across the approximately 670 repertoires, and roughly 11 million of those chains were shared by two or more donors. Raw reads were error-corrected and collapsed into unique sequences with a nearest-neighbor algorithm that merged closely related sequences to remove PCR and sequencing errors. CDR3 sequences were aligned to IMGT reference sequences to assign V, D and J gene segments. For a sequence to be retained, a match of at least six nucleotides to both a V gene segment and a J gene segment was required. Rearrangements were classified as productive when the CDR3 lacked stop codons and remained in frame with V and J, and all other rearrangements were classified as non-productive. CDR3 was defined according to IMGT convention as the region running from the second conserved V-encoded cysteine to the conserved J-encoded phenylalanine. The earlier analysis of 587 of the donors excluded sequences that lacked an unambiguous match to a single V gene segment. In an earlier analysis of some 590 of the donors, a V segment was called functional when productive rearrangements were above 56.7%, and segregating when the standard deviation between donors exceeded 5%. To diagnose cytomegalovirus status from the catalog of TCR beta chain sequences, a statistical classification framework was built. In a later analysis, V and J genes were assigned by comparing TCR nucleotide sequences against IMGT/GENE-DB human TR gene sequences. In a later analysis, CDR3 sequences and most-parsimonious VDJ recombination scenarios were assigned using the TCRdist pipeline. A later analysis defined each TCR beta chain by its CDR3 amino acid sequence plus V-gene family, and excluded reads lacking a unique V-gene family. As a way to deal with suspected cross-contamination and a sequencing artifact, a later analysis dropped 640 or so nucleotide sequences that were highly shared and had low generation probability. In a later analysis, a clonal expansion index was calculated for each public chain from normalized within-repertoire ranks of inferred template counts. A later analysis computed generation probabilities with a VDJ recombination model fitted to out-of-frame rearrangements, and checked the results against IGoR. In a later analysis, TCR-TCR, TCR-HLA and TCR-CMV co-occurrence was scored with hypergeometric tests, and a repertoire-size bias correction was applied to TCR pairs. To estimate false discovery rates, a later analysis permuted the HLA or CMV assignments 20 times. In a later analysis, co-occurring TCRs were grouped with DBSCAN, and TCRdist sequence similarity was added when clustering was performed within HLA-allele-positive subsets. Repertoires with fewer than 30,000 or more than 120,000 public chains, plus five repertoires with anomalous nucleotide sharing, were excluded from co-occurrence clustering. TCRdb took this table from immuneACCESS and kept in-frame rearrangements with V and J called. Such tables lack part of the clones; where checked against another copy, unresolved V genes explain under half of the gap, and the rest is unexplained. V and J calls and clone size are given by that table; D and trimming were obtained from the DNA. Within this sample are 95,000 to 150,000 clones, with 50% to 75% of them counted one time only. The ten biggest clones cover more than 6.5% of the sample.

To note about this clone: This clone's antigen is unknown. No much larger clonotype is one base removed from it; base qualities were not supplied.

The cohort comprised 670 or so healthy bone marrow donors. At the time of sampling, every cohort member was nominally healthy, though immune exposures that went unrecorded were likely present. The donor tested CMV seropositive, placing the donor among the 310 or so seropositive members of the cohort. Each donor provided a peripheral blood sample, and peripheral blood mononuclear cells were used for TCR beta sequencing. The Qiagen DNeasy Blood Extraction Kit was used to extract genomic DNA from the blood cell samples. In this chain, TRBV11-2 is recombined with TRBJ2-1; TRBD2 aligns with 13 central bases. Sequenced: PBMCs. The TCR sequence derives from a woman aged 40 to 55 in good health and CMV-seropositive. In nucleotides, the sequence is TGTGCCAGCAGCCGGGGACTAGCGGGGTATCAATTCTTC. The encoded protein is CASSRGLAGYQFF. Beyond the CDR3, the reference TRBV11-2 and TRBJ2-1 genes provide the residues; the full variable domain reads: EAGVAQSPRYKIIEKRQSVAFWCNPISGHATLYWYQQILGQGPKLLIQFQNNGVVDDSQLPKDRFSAERLKGVDSTLKIQPAKLEDSAVYLCASSRGLAGYQFFGPGTRLTVL.